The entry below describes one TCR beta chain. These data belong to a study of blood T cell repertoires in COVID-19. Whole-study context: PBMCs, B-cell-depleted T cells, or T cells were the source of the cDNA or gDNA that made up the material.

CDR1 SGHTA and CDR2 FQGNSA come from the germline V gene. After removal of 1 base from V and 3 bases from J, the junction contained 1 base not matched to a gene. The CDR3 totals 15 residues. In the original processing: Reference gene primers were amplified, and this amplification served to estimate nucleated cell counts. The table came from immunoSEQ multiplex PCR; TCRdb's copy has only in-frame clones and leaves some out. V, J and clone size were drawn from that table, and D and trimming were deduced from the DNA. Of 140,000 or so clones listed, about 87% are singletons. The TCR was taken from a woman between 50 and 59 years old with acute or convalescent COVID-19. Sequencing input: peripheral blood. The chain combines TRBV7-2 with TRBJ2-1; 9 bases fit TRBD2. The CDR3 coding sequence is TGTGCCAGCAGCTTAGGCGGGGGGGGCTACAATGAGCAGTTCTTC. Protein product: CASSLGGGGYNEQFF.